The entry that follows covers one T cell receptor beta chain sequence. Its target is unknown. The CDR3 has 17 residues. CDR1 is MNHEY and CDR2 is SMNVEV in the germline V gene (reference sequence). Trimming pared 1 base from V and 0 bases from J, leaving 13 bases between. The data belong to a study of cytotoxic CD8 clonotypes in ibrutinib-treated CLL. Looking at the study overall: Samples had a mean of roughly 260,000 productive templates and tens of thousands of productive rearrangements. Study-level findings and limits: Clonality correlated strongly with circulating CD8+ T cells and exceeded age-matched healthy donors at baseline. Public clonotypes, found uncommonly, either contracted or stayed stable on treatment.

Assay: immunoSEQ multiplex PCR; the TCRdb copy retains only in-frame clones and omits some. The sample includes around 27,000 clones, 55% to 70% of them seen just once. This chain joins TRBV27 and TRBJ2-1, with D possibly TRBD2 on 6 matching bases. This TCR came from a human donor with chronic lymphocytic leukemia. Sequencing used PBMCs, obtained at disease progression, from a patient treated with ibrutinib. In DNA, the CDR3 is TGTGCCAGCAGTTTATTGGGCGGGGTTAGCTCCTACAATGAGCAGTTCTTC. Translation: CASSLLGGVSSYNEQFF.